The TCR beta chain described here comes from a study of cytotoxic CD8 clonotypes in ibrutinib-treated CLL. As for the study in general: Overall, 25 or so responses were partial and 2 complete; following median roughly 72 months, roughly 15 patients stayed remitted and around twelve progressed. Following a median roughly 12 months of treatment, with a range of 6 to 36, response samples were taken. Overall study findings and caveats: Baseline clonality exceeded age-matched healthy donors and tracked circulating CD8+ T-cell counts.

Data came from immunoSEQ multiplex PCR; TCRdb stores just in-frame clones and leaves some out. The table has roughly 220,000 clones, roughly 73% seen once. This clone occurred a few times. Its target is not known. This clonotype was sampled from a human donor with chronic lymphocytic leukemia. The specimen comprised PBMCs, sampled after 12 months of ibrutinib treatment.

The CDR3 coding sequence is TGTGCCAGCAGCGGTAGGCGGGAGGTTCCCCGCTACGAGCAGTACTTC. Protein sequence: CASSGRREVPRYEQYF. The J gene is TRBJ2-7, the V gene TRBV28; 8 bases match TRBD2. Germline loops: CDR1 MDHEN, CDR2 SYDVKM. There are 16 residues in the CDR3. After removal of 6 bases from V and 3 bases from J, the junction contained 13 bases not matched to a gene.